This paragraph covers one T cell receptor beta chain sequence. The data were taken from a study of blood T cell repertoires in COVID-19. This CDR3 is 17 amino acids long. Germline trimming cut 5 bases from V and 3 bases from J; bases unmatched to any gene: 9. Germline CDR1 and CDR2: KGHDR and SFDVKD. In the source study's methods: By means of reference gene primer amplification, nucleated cell counts were estimated. The table came from immunoSEQ multiplex PCR; TCRdb's copy has only in-frame clones and leaves some out. For V, J and clone size, that table is used; D and trimming come from the DNA. The sample records roughly 120,000 clones, 75% to 90% being singletons.

The clonotype comes from a human donor in a cohort sampled during active COVID-19. Material: peripheral blood. V usage is TRBV24-1 and J usage is TRBJ2-5, with TRBD1 matching 12 bases. CDR3 loop: CATSVGTGGLMEETQYF. CDR3 coding DNA: TGTGCCACCAGTGTCGGGACAGGGGGCCTGATGGAAGAGACCCAGTACTTC.